One sample yielded the 5 T cell receptor beta chains listed below, sequenced in a study of cytomegalovirus exposure and HLA in healthy donors. The data were produced by immunoSEQ multiplex PCR, yet TCRdb's version contains in-frame clones alone and is incomplete. The table lists about 110,000 clones, about 88% of them singletons. The sequenced material came from PBMCs. The receptors shown here come from a woman between 18 and 29 years old in good health and CMV-seronegative.

The V call is TRBV4-3, the J call TRBJ1-3; 7 nucleotides line up with TRBD1. CDR1 LGHNA and CDR2 YSLEER come from the germline V gene. J gave up 0 bases and V 4 bases, and 6 bases lay outside the gene matches. The CDR3 contains 16 residues. CDR3 sequence reads: CASSLRTGGSGNTIYF. The CDR3 bases are TGCGCCAGCAGCCTTCGGACAGGCGGCTCTGGAAACACCATATATTTT.

This rearrangement joins TRBV30 to TRBJ1-5; maybe TRBD1 (6 bases). The CDR3 consists of 15 residues. Germline CDR1 and CDR2: GTSNPN and SVGIG (reference sequence). The ends were cut back, 0 bases at V and 0 bases at J, with 9 bases in the middle. Here the CDR3 DNA reads TGTGCCTGGAGTGTACAGGGATATAGCAATCAGCCCCAGCATTTT. Translation gives CAWSVQGYSNQPQHF.

The chain has TRBV7-9 and TRBJ2-7; D is undetermined. This CDR3 comprises 13 residues. The V end lost 4 bases, the J end lost 0 bases, and 7 bases lay between the germline ends. Germline values: CDR1 SEHNR, CDR2 FQNEAQ (reference sequence). The CDR3 is CASSSSSSYEQYF. The CDR3 DNA reads TGTGCCAGCAGCTCTAGTAGCTCCTACGAGCAGTACTTC.

The CDR3: CASSLPIYEQYF. The DNA for the CDR3 is TGTGCCAGCAGTCTGCCTATTTACGAGCAGTACTTC. The chain couples TRBV25-1 to TRBJ2-7; no definite D call. V lost 5 bases, J lost 4 bases, and 9 bases lay in between. The CDR3 length is 12 residues. CDR1 and CDR2 (germline): MGHDK, SYGVNS.

V is TRBV11-2 and J is TRBJ2-1; 7 bases are shared with TRBD2. J lost 5 bases, V lost 11 bases, and 12 bases had no gene match. Germline CDR1 and CDR2: SGHAT and FQNNGV. The CDR3 totals 14 residues. In DNA, the CDR3 is TGTGCCGCCGTGAAACTAGCGCGCAACAATGAGCAGTTCTTC. Protein sequence: CAAVKLARNNEQFF.